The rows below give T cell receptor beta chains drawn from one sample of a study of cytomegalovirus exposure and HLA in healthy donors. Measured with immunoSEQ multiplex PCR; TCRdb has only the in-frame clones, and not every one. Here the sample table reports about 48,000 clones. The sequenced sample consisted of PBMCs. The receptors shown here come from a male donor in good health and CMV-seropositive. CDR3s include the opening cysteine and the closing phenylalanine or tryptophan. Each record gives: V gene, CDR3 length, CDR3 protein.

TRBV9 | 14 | CASSVEPEEETQYF
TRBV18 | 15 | CASSPGAGKSYEQYF
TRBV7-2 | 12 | CASSYVGETQYF
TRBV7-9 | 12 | CASSLGSPVQFF
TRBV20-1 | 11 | CSAEDREEQYF
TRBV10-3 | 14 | CAINWRGGRDTQYF
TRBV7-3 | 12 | CASSAGRNEQFF
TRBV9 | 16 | CASSPGGGGFYNEQFF
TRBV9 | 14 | CASSASGTGVEQYF
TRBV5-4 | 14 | CASSTSPGAYEQYF
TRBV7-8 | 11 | CATGFRDEQYF
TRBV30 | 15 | CAWVRDTTLNTEAFF
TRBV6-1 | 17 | CASSETGSNSYNSPLHF
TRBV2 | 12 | CASRTVTGELFF
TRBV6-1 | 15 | CASSAQRGYSEAQYF
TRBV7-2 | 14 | CASSARQGGYEQYF
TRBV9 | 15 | CASSGRGGPLNEQFF